A single sample is the source of the 14 T cell receptor beta chains below, sequenced in a study of cytomegalovirus exposure and HLA in healthy donors. With 60 Vbeta and 13 Jbeta primers, the PCR was carried out. Profiled with immunoSEQ multiplex PCR; TCRdb holds only in-frame clones, not every one. The sample shows around 150,000 clones, around four fifths of them seen only once. Material for sequencing was PBMCs. Receptors were obtained from a man aged 45-60 years in good health and CMV-seropositive.

About this clone: Sequence at one end of the junction differs from germline and may be a read error. CDR3 bases: TGCGCCGGCAGCCTTTTAGGGACTAGCGGGAACGAGCAGTACTTC. Amino acids: CAGSLLGTSGNEQYF. V usage is TRBV4-1 and J usage is TRBJ2-7; 13 bases are a match to TRBD2. Looked up from germline, CDR1 is MGHRA and CDR2 is YSYEKL. The CDR3 is 15 amino acids.

This chain connects TRBV4-2 to TRBJ1-6, with D uncertain. Looked up from germline, CDR1 is LGHNA and CDR2 is YNFKEQ. This CDR3 is 15 amino acids long. The V and J ends lost 1 base and 8 bases respectively, with 12 bases between them. The CDR3 bases are TGTGCCAGCAGCCAAGGGGTCGGGGTAGATTCACCCCTCCACTTT. As protein: CASSQGVGVDSPLHF.

The gene calls are TRBV27 and TRBJ2-1, with 9 positions matching TRBD2. Germline V gene data show CDR1 as MNHEY and CDR2 as SMNVEV (reference sequence). With 6 bases clipped from V and 3 bases from J, the junction kept 9 bases outside the gene matches. The CDR3 has 16 residues. DNA for the CDR3: TGTGCCAGCAGCCGAATAGCGGGAGAGAGCTACAATGAGCAGTTCTTC. Its protein is CASSRIAGESYNEQFF.

The chain uses TRBV18 and TRBJ1-1; TRBD1 matches at 8 bases. CDR1 and CDR2 (germline): KGHSH, LQKENI. V lost 4 bases, J lost 5 bases, and 12 bases stayed unmatched. The CDR3 is made up of 16 amino acids. CDR3 residues: CASSRTGQGKWTEAFF. The CDR3, as DNA: TGTGCCAGCTCACGAACAGGACAGGGAAAATGGACTGAAGCTTTCTTT.

The rearrangement links TRBV27 to TRBJ2-2; 16 bases are a match to TRBD2. Germline-derived CDR1 and CDR2 are MNHEY and SMNVEV (reference sequence). The CDR3 consists of 20 residues. V trimming: 6 bases; J trimming: 8 bases; junction bases outside the gene matches: 18. Here the CDR3 reads CASSRKWGLAGGPRVGELFF. CDR3 coding DNA: TGTGCCAGCAGCCGAAAATGGGGACTAGCGGGAGGGCCGAGGGTTGGGGAGCTGTTTTTT.

The chain carries TRBV19 and TRBJ1-5; possibly TRBD1 for D (5 bases). CDR1 is LNHDA, CDR2 SQIVND, per germline (reference sequence). Trimming cost V 3 bases and J 6 bases, with 18 bases left between them. This CDR3 has 16 amino acids. The CDR3 coding sequence is TGTGCCAGTAGTATCGCAGACAGACCGTCGGGTCAGCCCCAGCATTTT. This codes for CASSIADRPSGQPQHF.

In its sample, this clone was seen a few times. This chain connects TRBV30 to TRBJ1-2; D ambiguous. This CDR3 is 16 amino acids long. Germline CDR1 is GTSNPN and CDR2 is SVGIG (reference sequence). V shed 2 bases and J shed 4 bases, with 20 bases lying between them. CDR3 DNA: TGTGCCTGGAGTCGACAAACTCCCTTGCAACGCTATGGCTACACCTTC. Residues: CAWSRQTPLQRYGYTF.

The chain has TRBV15 and TRBJ1-2, with a weak D call TRBD1 (5 bases). The V end was cut by 3 bases, the J end by 8 bases, with 19 bases between. The germline CDR1 and CDR2 sequences are LNHNV and YYDKDF (reference sequence). The CDR3 contains 15 residues. The CDR3 sequence: CATSSTEGLGGGYTF. DNA for the CDR3: TGTGCCACCAGCAGTACGGAGGGGCTAGGAGGGGGCTACACCTTC.

This clone came up once. The CDR3 is CASSLAGLAGYPVMNTDTQYF. The DNA for the CDR3 is TGCGCCAGCAGCTTGGCCGGGCTAGCGGGATACCCAGTAATGAACACAGATACGCAGTATTTT. This chain connects TRBV5-1 to TRBJ2-3; 9 bases align to TRBD2. There are 21 residues in the CDR3. Germline V gives CDR1 SGHRS, CDR2 YFSETQ. V dropped 0 bases and J dropped 2; count of bases not matched to a gene: 19.

This clone was counted between two and nine times. V gene TRBV7-3 combines with J gene TRBJ2-7; 7 positions match TRBD1. CDR3 size: 13 residues. After removal of 2 bases from V and 5 bases from J, the junction contained 3 bases not matched to a gene. The germline gives CDR1 SGHTA, CDR2 FQGTGA. DNA for the CDR3: TGTGCCAGCAGCTTAGACAGGGACCACGAGCAGTACTTC. Translation: CASSLDRDHEQYF.

The chain links TRBV7-3 to TRBJ2-1; tentative D call: TRBD2 (5 bases). There are 13 residues in the CDR3. Germline V gene data show CDR1 as SGHTA and CDR2 as FQGTGA. V was clipped by 4 bases and J by 9 bases, with 13 bases between them. CDR3 sequence (DNA): TGTGCCAGCAGCTCCCTTGGCGAGGGTGAGCAGTTCTTC. Translating it yields CASSSLGEGEQFF.

The chain links TRBV30 to TRBJ2-6, with no clear D. The CDR3 totals 12 residues. V dropped 7 bases and J dropped 0 bases, with 4 bases sitting between them. CDR1 GTSNPN and CDR2 SVGIG come from the germline V gene (reference sequence). CDR3 region: CASNSGANVLTF. The CDR3 coding sequence is TGTGCCTCTAACTCTGGGGCCAACGTCCTGACTTTC.

J is TRBJ1-2 and V is TRBV15; D may be TRBD1 (6 bases). V shed 0 bases and J shed 6 bases, with 26 bases lying between them. Germline V gene data show CDR1 as LNHNV and CDR2 as YYDKDF (reference sequence). The length of the CDR3 is 19 residues. CDR3 amino acids: CATSRDFALRRQEVNGYTF. The CDR3 DNA reads as TGTGCCACCAGCAGAGATTTTGCCTTGAGACGACAGGAAGTAAATGGCTACACCTTC.

The chain recombines TRBV9 with TRBJ2-7; D is perhaps TRBD1 (6 bases). The ends were cut back, 5 bases at V and 3 bases at J, with 18 bases in the middle. Germline-derived CDR1 and CDR2 are SGDLS and YYNGEE. CDR3 size: 15 residues. CDR3 loop: CASSAQGRPDYEQYF. CDR3 in DNA: TGTGCCAGCAGTGCACAGGGCCGGCCCGACTACGAGCAGTACTTC.